The following is a T cell receptor beta chain sequence with its context. What it binds is not known. This sample was taken from a study of cytomegalovirus exposure and HLA in healthy donors. PCR was performed using 60 Vbeta and 13 Jbeta primers. Profiled with immunoSEQ multiplex PCR; TCRdb holds only in-frame clones, not every one. The table shows approximately 210,000 clones, with over 80% occurring only once. Regarding donors, all were healthy bone marrow donors. The length of the CDR3 is 15 residues. The germline V gene has CDR1 MNHEY and CDR2 SMNVEV (reference sequence). With 8 bases removed from V and 0 bases from J, the gap between germline ends came to 14 bases. Study-wide results and limits: Association of 16,951 TCR beta sequences with HLA alleles was found at 0.05 false discovery rate in a later analysis. The study flagged some 170 TCR beta chains as cytomegalovirus-associated.

The origin of this receptor is a man aged 35-49 years in good health and CMV-seropositive. J is TRBJ1-3 and V is TRBV27; D not resolved. Sequences were obtained from PBMCs. This CDR3 reads CASSQAGVSGNTIYF. As DNA, the CDR3 is TGTGCCAGCTCTCAGGCCGGGGTCTCTGGAAACACCATATATTTT.